This T cell receptor beta chain was sequenced during a study of cytomegalovirus exposure and HLA in healthy donors. PCR employed 60 Vbeta and 13 Jbeta primers. TCRdb's table, derived via immunoSEQ multiplex PCR, lists solely in-frame clones and lacks some. The sample yields 85,000 to 130,000 clones, roughly 80% seen once. This CDR3 contains 15 residues. Germline V CDR1 and CDR2: SGDLS, YYNGEE. After removal of 2 bases from V and 8 bases from J, the junction contained 9 bases not matched to a gene. The rearrangement links TRBV9 to TRBJ1-4; 7 nucleotides line up with TRBD1. The material sequenced was PBMCs. The origin of this receptor is a man aged 60 to 75 in good health and CMV-seronegative. In DNA, the CDR3 is TGTGCCAGCAGCGTGAGGACCGGACAGGCCGAAAAACTGTTTTTT. Protein: CASSVRTGQAEKLFF.